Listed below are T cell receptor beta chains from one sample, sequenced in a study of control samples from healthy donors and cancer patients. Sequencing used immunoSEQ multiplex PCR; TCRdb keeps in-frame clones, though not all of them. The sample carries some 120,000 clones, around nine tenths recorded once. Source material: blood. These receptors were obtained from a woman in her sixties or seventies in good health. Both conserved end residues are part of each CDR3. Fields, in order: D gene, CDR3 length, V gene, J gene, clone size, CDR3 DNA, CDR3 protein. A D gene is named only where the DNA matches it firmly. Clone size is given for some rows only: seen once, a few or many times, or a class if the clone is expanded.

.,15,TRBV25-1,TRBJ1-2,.,TGTGCCAGCAGTGAGGCAGGGTCCCGTCCCTATGGCTACACCTTC,CASSEAGSRPYGYTF
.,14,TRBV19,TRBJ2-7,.,TGTGCCAGTAGTATAAGGCAGGGTTACCACGAGCAGTACTTC,CASSIRQGYHEQYF
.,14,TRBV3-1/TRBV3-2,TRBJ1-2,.,TGTGCCAGCAGCCAAGATAGAGGGTACTATGGCTACACCTTC,CASSQDRGYYGYTF
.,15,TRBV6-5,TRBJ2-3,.,TGTGCCAGCAGTTACTCGGAAGCGGCCCTAGATACGCAGTATTTT,CASSYSEAALDTQYF
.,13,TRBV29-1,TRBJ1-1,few,TGCAGCGCCAAGGTAGGGCAGGACACTGAAGCTTTCTTT,CSAKVGQDTEAFF
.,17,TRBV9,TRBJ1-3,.,TGTGCCAGCAGCGTAAGGCCAGGGCCTTACTCTGGAAACACCATATATTTT,CASSVRPGPYSGNTIYF
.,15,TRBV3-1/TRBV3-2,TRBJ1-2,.,TGTGCCAGCAGCCAGCCCCCCTGGGGTAAGTTTAGTCCCACCTTC,CASSQPPWGKFSPTF
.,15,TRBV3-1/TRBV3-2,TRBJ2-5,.,TGTGCCAGCAGCCAAGAGGGCGGTCCCCAAGAGACCCAGTACTTC,CASSQEGGPQETQYF
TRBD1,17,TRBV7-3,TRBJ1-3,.,TGTGCCAGCAGCTCGTCTTACAGGGGGTTCCCTGGAAACACCATATATTTT,CASSSSYRGFPGNTIYF
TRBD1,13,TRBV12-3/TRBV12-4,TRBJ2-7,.,TGTGCCAGCAGCCGGGGACAGGGGAGCGAGCAGTACTTC,CASSRGQGSEQYF
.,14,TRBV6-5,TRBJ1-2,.,TGTGCCAGCGGGGGGACACCCACTAACTATGGCTACACCTTC,CASGGTPTNYGYTF
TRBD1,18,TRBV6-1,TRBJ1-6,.,TGTGCCAGCAGTGGTCGGACAGGGATCGACCACTATAATTCACCCCTCCACTTT,CASSGRTGIDHYNSPLHF
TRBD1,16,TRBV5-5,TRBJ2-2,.,TGTGCCAGCAGCCCTCGGACAGGGGCGGAAACCGGGGAGCTGTTTTTT,CASSPRTGAETGELFF
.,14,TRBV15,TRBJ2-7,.,TGTGCCACCAGCGCCGGCAAGAGCTCCTACGAGCAGTACTTC,CATSAGKSSYEQYF
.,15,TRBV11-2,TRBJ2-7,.,TGTGCCAGCAGCTTATCGAGAGGGCCGGGGTACGGGCAGTACTTC,CASSLSRGPGYGQYF
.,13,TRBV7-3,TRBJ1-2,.,TGTGCCAGCAGCTCTACAGGGTACGATGGCTACACCTTC,CASSSTGYDGYTF
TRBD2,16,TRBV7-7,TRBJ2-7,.,TGTGCCAGCAGCTTAGGAACGGCGGGGGGAACCTACGAGCAGTACTTC,CASSLGTAGGTYEQYF
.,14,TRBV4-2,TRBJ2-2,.,TGTGCCAGCAGCCAAGATCTGACCACCGGGGAGCTGTTTTTT,CASSQDLTTGELFF
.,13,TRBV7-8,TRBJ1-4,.,TGTGCCAGCAGTGAGGGGCTTTGGGAAAAACTGTTTTTT,CASSEGLWEKLFF
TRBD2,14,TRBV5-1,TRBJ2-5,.,TGCGCCAGCAGCTACGGGACTAGCGAGGAGACCCAGTACTTC,CASSYGTSEETQYF
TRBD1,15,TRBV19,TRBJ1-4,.,TGTGCCAGTAGTGCCTACAGGGGTATCGGTGAAAAACTGTTTTTT,CASSAYRGIGEKLFF
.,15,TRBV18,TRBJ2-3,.,TGTGCCAGCTCACCGGGAGCGGTTTTCACAGATACGCAGTATTTT,CASSPGAVFTDTQYF
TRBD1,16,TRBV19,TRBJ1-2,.,TGTGCCAGTAGTATAACAGGGGGCGCCGACTACTATGGCTACACCTTC,CASSITGGADYYGYTF
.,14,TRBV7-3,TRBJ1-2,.,TGTGCCAGCAGCTCCCAGGGGTCGGACTATGGCTACACCTTC,CASSSQGSDYGYTF
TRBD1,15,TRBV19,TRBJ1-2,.,TGTGCCAGTAGGCTTGGGCAGGGGGAAACCTATGGCTACACCTTC,CASRLGQGETYGYTF
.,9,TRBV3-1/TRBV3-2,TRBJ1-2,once,TGTGCCAGCAGCCCCTTATGCACCTTC,CASSPLCTF
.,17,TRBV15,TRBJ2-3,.,TGTGCCACCAGCAGAGATCTTGGGGCGGGTTGGGCAGATACGCAGTATTTT,CATSRDLGAGWADTQYF
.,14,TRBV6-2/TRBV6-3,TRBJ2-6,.,TGTGCCAGCAGTAGACAGCGCGGGGCCAACGTCCTGACTTTC,CASSRQRGANVLTF
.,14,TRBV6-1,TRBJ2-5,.,TGTGCCAGCAGTGAAGATGGGGGTCGGGAGACCCAGTACTTC,CASSEDGGRETQYF
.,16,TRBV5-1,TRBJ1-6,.,TGCGCCAGCAGCTTGGGGTCCGGTCAGGGGAATTCACCCCTCCACTTT,CASSLGSGQGNSPLHF
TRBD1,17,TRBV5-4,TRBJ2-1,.,TGTGCCAGCAGTTCCCCTGGGACAGCAGGCTCCTACAATGAGCAGTTCTTC,CASSSPGTAGSYNEQFF
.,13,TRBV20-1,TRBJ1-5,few,TGCAGTGCTAGTGAGGGGTGGAATCAGCCCCAGCATTTT,CSASEGWNQPQHF